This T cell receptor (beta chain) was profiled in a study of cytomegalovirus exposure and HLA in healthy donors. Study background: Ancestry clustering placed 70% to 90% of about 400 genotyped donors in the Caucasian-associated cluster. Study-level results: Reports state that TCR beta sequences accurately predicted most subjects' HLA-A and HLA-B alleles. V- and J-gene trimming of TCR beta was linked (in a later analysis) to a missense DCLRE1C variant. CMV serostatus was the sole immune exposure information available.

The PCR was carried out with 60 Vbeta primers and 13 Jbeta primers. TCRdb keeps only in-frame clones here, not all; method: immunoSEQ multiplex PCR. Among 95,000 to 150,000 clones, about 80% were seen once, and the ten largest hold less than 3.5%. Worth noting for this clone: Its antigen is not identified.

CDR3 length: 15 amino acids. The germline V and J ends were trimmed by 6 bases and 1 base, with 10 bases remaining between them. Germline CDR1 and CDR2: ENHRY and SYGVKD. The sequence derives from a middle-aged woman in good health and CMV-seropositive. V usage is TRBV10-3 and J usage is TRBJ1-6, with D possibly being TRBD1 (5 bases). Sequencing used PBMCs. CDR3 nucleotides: TGTGCCATCAGGGAGGGGAGTTCCTATAATTCACCCCTCCACTTT. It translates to CAIREGSSYNSPLHF.